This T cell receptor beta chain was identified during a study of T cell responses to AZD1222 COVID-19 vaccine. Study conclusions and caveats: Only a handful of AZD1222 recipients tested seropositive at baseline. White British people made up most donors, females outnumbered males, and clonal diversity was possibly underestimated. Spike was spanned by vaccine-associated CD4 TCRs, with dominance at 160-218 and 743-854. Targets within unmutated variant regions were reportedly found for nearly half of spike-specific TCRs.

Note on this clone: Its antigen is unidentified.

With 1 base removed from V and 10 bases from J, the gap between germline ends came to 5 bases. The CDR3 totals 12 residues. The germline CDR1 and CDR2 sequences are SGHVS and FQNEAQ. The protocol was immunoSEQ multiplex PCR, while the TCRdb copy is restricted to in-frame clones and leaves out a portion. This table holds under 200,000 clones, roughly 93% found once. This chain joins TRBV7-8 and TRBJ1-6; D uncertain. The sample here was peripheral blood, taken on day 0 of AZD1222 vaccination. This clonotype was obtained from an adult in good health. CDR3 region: CASSLVNSPLHF. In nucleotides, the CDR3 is TGTGCCAGCAGCTTAGTTAACTCACCCCTCCACTTT.